Below, one TCR beta chain is given with its context. Antigen specificity is unknown. The sample originates from a study of T cell repertoires in cytomegalovirus infection. TCRdb re-called the reads through MiXCR, storing one row per CDR3 protein. The table has 800,000 to 950,000 distinct CDR3 sequences, around a third seen once. CDR3 length: 16 residues. Trimming took 4 bases from V and 1 from J, leaving 15 bases between them. The germline CDR1 and CDR2 sequences are LNHNV and YYDKDF (reference sequence). Sequencing used cultured CD8+ T cells from PBMCs, obtained from culture after CMV antigen stimulation. This receptor was identified in a human donor in good health (CMV status not recorded). Some clones in this sample may be carry-over from other donors' samples. This chain joins TRBV15 and TRBJ2-3; D possibly corresponds to TRBD1 (6 bases). The CDR3 spells CATSITRGLRTDTQYF. The CDR3 coding sequence is TGTGCCACCAGCATTACCAGGGGTCTCCGCACAGATACGCAGTATTTT.